The 5 T cell receptor beta chains listed next were all sequenced from one sample in a study of T cell responses to AZD1222 COVID-19 vaccine. Assay used: immunoSEQ multiplex PCR; TCRdb lists only in-frame clones, some missing. The table includes under 150,000 clones, 93% detected once. Material: peripheral blood, obtained on day 0 of AZD1222 vaccination. The receptors originated from an adult in good health.

This clone was detected a few times. CDR3 nucleotide sequence: TGTGCCAGCAGCACCATAAGAAGCTCTGGAAACACCATATATTTT. Amino acid sequence: CASSTIRSSGNTIYF. This rearrangement joins TRBV6-5 to TRBJ1-3; unclear D gene. This CDR3 contains 15 residues. CDR1 is MNHEY, CDR2 SVGAGI, per germline. The germline V and J ends were trimmed by 6 bases and 0 bases, with 12 bases remaining between them.

V and J are TRBV7-2 and TRBJ2-6; weak D call: TRBD1 (5 bases). The CDR3 is made up of 16 amino acids. Trimming shortened V by 1 base and J by 2 bases, and 9 bases separated the two germline ends. Germline loops: CDR1 SGHTA, CDR2 FQGNSA. Here the CDR3 reads CASSLVVGAGANVLTF. The CDR3 coding sequence is TGTGCCAGCAGCTTAGTAGTAGGGGCTGGGGCCAACGTCCTGACTTTC. Using reference TRBV7-2 and TRBJ2-6 for the parts outside the CDR3, the full variable domain is GAGVSQSPSNKVTEKGKDVELRCDPISGHTALYWYRQSLGQGLEFLIYFQGNSAPDKSGLPSDRFSAERTGGSVSTLTIQRTQQEDSAVYLCASSLVVGAGANVLTFGAGSRLTVL.

The chain uses TRBV7-8 and TRBJ2-7; TRBD1 matches 10 bases. The CDR3 sequence is 15 residues long. Germline CDR1 reads SGHVS; CDR2 reads FQNEAQ. With 6 bases clipped from V and 1 base from J, the junction kept 6 bases outside the gene matches. The CDR3 DNA reads TGTGCCAGCAGTCCTCCGGGACAGGGGTCCTACGAGCAGTACTTC. This codes for CASSPPGQGSYEQYF.

V usage is TRBV28 and J usage is TRBJ1-2, with D possibly being TRBD1 (5 bases). Looked up from germline, CDR1 is MDHEN and CDR2 is SYDVKM. The CDR3 runs to 14 residues. Deletions cut 8 bases from V and 5 bases from J, with 18 bases between. The chain's CDR3 is CASRDQGAQYGYTF. The CDR3 bases are TGTGCCAGCCGAGACCAGGGAGCCCAATATGGCTACACCTTC.

This chain joins TRBV6-1 and TRBJ1-3; no clear D gene. Germline V lookup: CDR1 MNHNS, CDR2 SASEGT. The length of the CDR3 is 17 residues. The V gene lost 2 bases and the J gene lost 4 bases, with 18 bases spanning the gap. CDR3 bases: TGTGCCAGCAGTGAAACGTTCTGGGTGGGCGGAGGAAACACCATATATTTT. Translation gives CASSETFWVGGGNTIYF.